Listed below are T cell receptor beta chains from one sample, sequenced in a study of STAT5B mutations in CD4+ large granular lymphocyte leukemia. The table came from immunoSEQ multiplex PCR; TCRdb's copy has only in-frame clones and leaves some out. The top ten clones hold around 0.4% of a sample with approximately 21,000 clones, over 60% of them seen once. Material: CD4+ T cells from blood buffy coats. These receptors originate from a human donor in good health. CDR3s include the opening cysteine and the closing phenylalanine or tryptophan. A D gene is named only where the DNA matches it firmly. Expanded clones get a size class; other rows say once, few or many, or leave the size out.

j_gene	v_gene	abundance	d_gene	CDR3aa	CDR3nt
TRBJ2-7	TRBV30	once	TRBD1	CAWTDTLTRGQALGEQYF	TGTGCCTGGACCGATACCCTTACCCGGGGACAGGCTTTAGGGGAGCAGTACTTC
TRBJ1-2	TRBV14	-	-	CASSQAGAGEKGYTF	TGTGCCAGCAGCCAAGCGGGGGCAGGGGAAAAAGGCTACACCTTC
TRBJ1-2	TRBV29-1	-	-	CSVEKLSELNYGYTF	TGCAGCGTTGAAAAGCTGAGCGAACTAAACTATGGCTACACCTTC
TRBJ2-7	TRBV15	-	TRBD2	CATSRGREGPYEQYF	TGTGCCACCAGCAGAGGGCGGGAGGGCCCCTACGAGCAGTACTTC
TRBJ2-2	TRBV6-5	-	-	CASSRDQDTGELFF	TGTGCCAGCAGTCGGGACCAGGACACCGGGGAGCTGTTTTTT
TRBJ2-3	TRBV6-4	-	-	CASSVTGVRTDTQYF	TGTGCCAGCAGTGTTACGGGAGTGCGCACAGATACGCAGTATTTT
TRBJ1-1	TRBV19	-	TRBD1	CASSSRTGMANTEAFF	TGTGCCAGTAGTTCTCGGACAGGGATGGCGAACACTGAAGCTTTCTTT
TRBJ2-7	TRBV6-5	-	-	CASKQISNYEQYF	TGTGCCAGCAAACAAATTTCAAATTACGAGCAGTACTTC
TRBJ2-7	TRBV5-1	-	-	CASSFNLAYEQYF	TGCGCCAGCAGCTTTAACCTAGCCTACGAGCAGTACTTC
TRBJ2-7	TRBV11-3	-	TRBD2	CASSSGLTSGSEDEQYF	TGTGCCAGCAGCTCGGGCCTCACTAGCGGGAGTGAGGACGAGCAGTACTTC
TRBJ2-5	TRBV13	-	-	CASSLGGTGETQYF	TGTGCCAGCAGCTTAGGGGGTACGGGGGAGACCCAGTACTTC
TRBJ1-5	TRBV6-1	-	-	CASSESGRNQPQHF	TGTGCCAGCAGTGAATCGGGCAGGAATCAGCCCCAGCATTTT
TRBJ2-3	TRBV5-1	-	TRBD2	CASSRAPSGDYTDTQYF	TGCGCCAGCAGCCGGGCGCCTAGCGGAGATTACACAGATACGCAGTATTTT
TRBJ2-7	TRBV7-9	-	TRBD2	CASSGGTSGSYEQYF	TGTGCCAGCAGCGGCGGGACTAGCGGTTCCTACGAGCAGTACTTC
TRBJ1-1	TRBV6-5	-	-	CASSTQGPNTEAFF	TGTGCCAGCAGCACGCAGGGCCCGAACACTGAAGCTTTCTTT
TRBJ2-3	TRBV6-5	-	TRBD2	CAISGLAGTDTQYF	TGTGCCATCAGTGGCCTAGCGGGCACAGATACGCAGTATTTT
TRBJ2-1	TRBV7-9	-	-	CASSLVVVREQFF	TGTGCCAGCAGCTTAGTGGTGGTAAGGGAGCAGTTCTTC
TRBJ1-2	TRBV2	few	-	CASRDVGALGYTF	TGTGCCAGCAGGGACGTTGGGGCCCTAGGCTACACCTTC
TRBJ2-2	TRBV10-3	-	-	CAISESFLASTGELFF	TGTGCCATCAGTGAGTCGTTCCTAGCGTCCACCGGGGAGCTGTTTTTT
TRBJ2-5	TRBV5-1	-	-	CASSLAMGAGDVWETQYF	TGCGCCAGCAGCTTGGCCATGGGGGCAGGGGACGTATGGGAGACCCAGTACTTC
TRBJ1-2	TRBV18	-	-	CASSGVNYGYTF	TGTGCCAGCTCAGGTGTTAACTATGGCTACACCTTC
TRBJ1-2	TRBV4-1	-	-	CASSQDGGGYGYTF	TGCGCCAGCAGCCAAGATGGGGGAGGCTATGGCTACACCTTC
TRBJ1-4	TRBV6-1	-	TRBD1	CASSVGTAEKLFF	TGTGCCAGCAGTGTCGGGACAGCCGAAAAACTGTTTTTT
TRBJ1-5	TRBV5-6	-	TRBD1	CASSFVTGGQPQHF	TGTGCCAGCAGCTTTGTCACAGGGGGTCAGCCCCAGCATTTT
TRBJ2-3	TRBV19	-	TRBD2	CASRPPGTSGRYTQYF	TGTGCCAGTAGACCTCCCGGGACTAGCGGGCGGTATACGCAGTATTTT
TRBJ2-7	TRBV2	-	-	CASKGGQFYEQYF	TGTGCCAGCAAGGGGGGACAGTTCTACGAGCAGTACTTC
TRBJ1-1	TRBV29-1	once	-	CSVVLNQNTEAFF	TGCAGCGTTGTTCTCAACCAGAACACTGAAGCTTTCTTT
TRBJ2-7	TRBV27	once	TRBD2	CASSPGAGTINYEQYF	TGTGCCAGCAGTCCCGGAGCGGGGACCATAAACTACGAGCAGTACTTC
TRBJ2-5	TRBV27	-	-	CASSFGQQETQYF	TGTGCCAGCAGTTTCGGACAACAAGAGACCCAGTACTTC
TRBJ1-2	TRBV10-3	-	-	CAISDPTKDTGIYGYTF	TGTGCCATCAGTGACCCAACTAAAGATACAGGGATCTATGGCTACACCTTC
TRBJ2-1	TRBV29-1	-	TRBD2	CSASSGASGYNEQFF	TGCAGCGCATCCTCCGGGGCTAGCGGCTACAATGAGCAGTTCTTC
TRBJ2-1	TRBV6-5	-	-	CASTPREYNEQFF	TGTGCCAGCACCCCGAGAGAGTACAATGAGCAGTTCTTC
TRBJ2-7	TRBV30	-	TRBD2	CAWSVGLANEQYF	TGTGCCTGGAGTGTGGGACTAGCCAACGAGCAGTACTTC
TRBJ2-1	TRBV5-6	-	TRBD2	CASSLFTSGRYNEQFF	TGTGCCAGCAGCTTGTTTACTAGCGGGAGGTACAATGAGCAGTTCTTC
TRBJ1-1	TRBV5-4	-	-	CASTFGTTNTEAFF	TGTGCCAGCACCTTTGGGACAACGAACACTGAAGCTTTCTTT
TRBJ1-1	TRBV5-5	few	-	CASSLVTTNTEAFF	TGTGCCAGCAGCTTGGTGACAACGAACACTGAAGCTTTCTTT
TRBJ2-7	TRBV7-9	-	-	CASSLEKWRSYEQYF	TGTGCCAGCAGCTTAGAGAAGTGGAGGTCCTACGAGCAGTACTTC
TRBJ2-7	TRBV11-2	-	-	CASSSTGDSREQYF	TGTGCCAGCAGTTCTACAGGCGACTCTAGGGAGCAGTACTTC
TRBJ2-5	TRBV4-1	once	-	CASSRRGGMEGETQYF	TGCGCCAGCAGCCGTCGAGGCGGGATGGAGGGAGAGACCCAGTACTTC
TRBJ2-1	TRBV5-4	-	TRBD2	CASSPPLAQSGGEQFF	TGTGCCAGCAGCCCACCTTTAGCCCAGAGCGGGGGTGAGCAGTTCTTC